Described below is a single T cell receptor beta chain sequence and its context. Antigen specificity is unknown. The junction and the germline gene differ at one end; a read error may be behind it. The entry originates in a study of T cell responses to AZD1222 COVID-19 vaccine. The repertoire was sequenced with immunoSEQ multiplex PCR; TCRdb's copy has only in-frame clones and lacks some. The sample lists about 120,000 clones; around 87% were seen once. CDR3 length: 18 residues. Germline-derived CDR1 and CDR2 are MDHEN and SYDVKM. Study-wide results and caveats: The span of vaccine-associated CD4 TCRs extended across spike, with dominance at 160-218 and 743-854. Only after the peak T cell response were repertoires sampled.

The input for sequencing was peripheral blood, taken on day 0 of AZD1222 vaccination. V gene TRBV28 combines with J gene TRBJ1-5, with D perhaps matching TRBD1 (6 bases). The receptor was derived from an adult in good health. The CDR3 DNA reads TGTGCCAGCAGCAAGGGGGACCTAAGCTTTTATAGCGATCAGCCCCAGCATTTT. It encodes CASSKGDLSFYSDQPQHF.